The clone carrying this TCR beta chain was seen a few times. Only in-frame clones appear in the TCRdb table, and some are missing; sequencing was by immunoSEQ multiplex PCR. This table has roughly 56,000 clones, roughly 80% appearing once. This entry comes from a study of PD-L1 blockade in urothelial cancer. Patients' urothelial carcinoma was locally advanced or metastatic. The input for sequencing was PBMCs, taken around atezolizumab (anti-PD-L1) treatment. The TCR was taken from a man aged 65 to 79 with urothelial cancer.

The CDR3 DNA follows: TGTGCCAGCAGCCAAAAGACGGGACTAGCGGGTACAGATACGCAGTATTTT. This encodes CASSQKTGLAGTDTQYF. The J gene is TRBJ2-3, the V gene TRBV14; the match to TRBD2 covers 12 bases. The length of the CDR3 is 17 residues. The germline V gene encodes CDR1 SGHDN and CDR2 FVKESK. The J segment lost 3 bases and the V segment lost 2 bases, leaving 6 bases of the junction unmatched.